These 29 T cell receptor beta chains were sequenced from one sample in a study of CD8+ T cells in alopecia areata. cDNA serving as the sequencing template came from extracted, reverse transcribed RNA. Clones were sequenced by immunoSEQ multiplex PCR, and TCRdb holds only the in-frame ones, with some missing. The sample consists of tens of thousands of clones, around 96% of them appearing once. The specimen was CD8+ T cells sorted from blood, collected at week 0. The receptors here all came from a human donor with alopecia areata.

The J gene is TRBJ2-1, the V gene TRBV29-1, with 7 positions matching TRBD1. Germline-derived CDR1 and CDR2 are SQVTM and ANQGSEA. V was pared by 6 bases and J by 5 bases, with 4 bases of the junction left unmatched. The CDR3 extends over 12 amino acids. The CDR3 reads CSVDDRDNEQFF. The CDR3 nucleotides read TGCAGCGTGGACGACAGGGACAATGAGCAGTTCTTC.

The chain carries TRBV2 and TRBJ1-1; 10 bases agree with TRBD1. CDR3 length equals 15 residues. The germline gives CDR1 SNHLY, CDR2 FYNNEI. Trimming cost V 6 bases and J 4 bases; bases outside gene matches: 8. The CDR3 protein is CASRAGTGVSTEAFF. The CDR3, as DNA: TGTGCCAGCAGGGCCGGGACAGGGGTGAGCACTGAAGCTTTCTTT. Filled out from reference TRBV2 and TRBJ1-1, the complete variable domain reads EPEVTQTPSHQVTQMGQEVILRCVPISNHLYFYWYRQILGQKVEFLVSFYNNEISEKSEIFDDQFSVERPDGSNFTLKIRSTKLEDSAMYFCASRAGTGVSTEAFFGQGTRLTVV.

The gene calls are TRBV29-1 and TRBJ2-7; the D gene is possibly TRBD1 (5 bases). Trimming removed 7 bases at V and 2 bases at J, with 12 bases between. This CDR3 is 12 amino acids long. Per the germline V gene, CDR1 is SQVTM and CDR2 is ANQGSEA. The CDR3 loop reads CSGGAGTYEQYF. The CDR3 region has the DNA TGCAGCGGGGGCGCAGGAACCTACGAGCAGTACTTC.

The rearrangement uses TRBV7-9 and TRBJ2-1; D ambiguous. Germline V gene sequence: CDR1 SEHNR, CDR2 FQNEAQ (reference sequence). V was shortened by 4 bases and J by 5 bases, with 15 bases between the two germline ends. This CDR3 has 15 residues. The CDR3: CASSSVRTENNEQFF. CDR3 DNA: TGTGCCAGCAGCTCAGTCCGGACGGAGAACAATGAGCAGTTCTTC. Full variable domain (outside the CDR3, taken from reference TRBV7-9 and TRBJ2-1): DTGVSQNPRHKITKRGQNVTFRCDPISEHNRLYWYRQTLGQGPEFLTYFQNEAQLEKSRLLSDRFSAERPKGSFSTLEIQRTEQGDSAMYLCASSSVRTENNEQFFGPGTRLTVL.

The chain employs TRBV5-4 and TRBJ1-2; D possibly corresponds to TRBD1 (6 bases). V dropped 3 bases and J dropped 2 bases, with 8 bases sitting between them. There are 13 residues in the CDR3. Germline CDR1 SGHNT, CDR2 YYREEE (reference sequence). CDR3 sequence: CASSWDNNYGYTF. The CDR3 coding sequence is TGTGCCAGCAGCTGGGACAACAACTATGGCTACACCTTC.

In its sample, this clone was seen once. The chain recombines TRBV6-5 with TRBJ2-7; 8 positions agree with TRBD2. V shed 0 bases, J shed 3 bases, and the junction held 4 bases outside the gene matches. The CDR3 has 15 residues. Germline CDR1 is MNHEY and CDR2 is SVGAGI. CDR3 nucleotides: TGTGCCAGCAGTTACTCGGGCGGGGGGTACTACGAGCAGTACTTC. It yields the protein CASSYSGGGYYEQYF.

The V gene is TRBV29-1, the J gene TRBJ2-7, with 8 bases that match TRBD1. V shed 4 bases and J 3 bases; nucleotides not matched to a gene: 11. From germline, CDR1 is SQVTM and CDR2 ANQGSEA. The CDR3 totals 15 residues. CDR3 in DNA: TGCAGCGTTGTGGGGTCTGACAGGGGATACTACGAGCAGTACTTC. This translates into CSVVGSDRGYYEQYF.

The chain has TRBV7-9 and TRBJ1-1, with a possible D match to TRBD1 (5 bases). The CDR3 has 12 amino acids. Germline CDR1 SEHNR, CDR2 FQNEAQ (reference sequence). Trimming took 5 bases from V and 7 from J, leaving 11 bases between them. CDR3 DNA sequence: TGTGCCAGCAGCAATCCAGGGATTGAAGCTTTCTTT. Its protein is CASSNPGIEAFF. Full variable domain (outside the CDR3, taken from reference TRBV7-9 and TRBJ1-1): DTGVSQNPRHKITKRGQNVTFRCDPISEHNRLYWYRQTLGQGPEFLTYFQNEAQLEKSRLLSDRFSAERPKGSFSTLEIQRTEQGDSAMYLCASSNPGIEAFFGQGTRLTVV.

The chain employs TRBV6-5 and TRBJ1-5; D is undetermined. Trimming cost V 6 bases and J 9 bases, with 21 bases left between them. Germline V gene lookup returns CDR1 MNHEY and CDR2 SVGAGI. The CDR3 consists of 15 residues. The CDR3: CASSLRPDPFWPQHF. The DNA for the CDR3 is TGTGCCAGCAGCCTTAGGCCTGACCCCTTTTGGCCCCAGCATTTT.

The rearrangement uses TRBV7-3 and TRBJ2-1; D might be TRBD2 (7 bases). The V end was cut by 3 bases, the J end by 10 bases, with 16 bases between. In germline, CDR1 is SGHTA, CDR2 FQGTGA. The CDR3 spans 14 residues. DNA of the CDR3: TGTGCCAGCAGCTTGCACGGGGGGACAAGAGAGCAGTTCTTC. It specifies CASSLHGGTREQFF.

J is TRBJ2-3 and V is TRBV2; possibly TRBD1 for D (6 bases). Germline CDR1 SNHLY, CDR2 FYNNEI. Trimming stripped 5 bases from V and 2 bases from J, with 14 bases between. The length of the CDR3 is 15 residues. This CDR3 is CASSSDRRYTDTQYF. In DNA, the CDR3 is TGTGCCAGCAGTTCCGACAGGCGATACACAGATACGCAGTATTTT.

CDR3 nucleotide sequence: TGTGCCAGCAGTGTGACTAGCGGGGGCCACCTCGAGCAGTACTTC. Translated, it gives CASSVTSGGHLEQYF. V is TRBV27 and J is TRBJ2-7; 12 nucleotides align to TRBD2. There are 15 residues in the CDR3. CDR1 is MNHEY, CDR2 SMNVEV, per germline (reference sequence). After removal of 5 bases from V and 6 bases from J, the junction contained 8 bases not matched to a gene.

The V gene is TRBV18, the J gene TRBJ2-5; D tentatively reads TRBD1 or TRBD2 (6 bases each). V shed 1 base and J shed 5 bases, with 14 bases lying between them. Germline assignment: CDR1 KGHSH and CDR2 LQKENI. The CDR3 is made up of 15 amino acids. The CDR3 sequence is CASSPQSQGRETQYF. DNA of the CDR3: TGTGCCAGCTCACCACAGAGTCAGGGGAGGGAGACCCAGTACTTC. Filled out from reference TRBV18 and TRBJ2-5, the complete variable domain reads NAGVMQNPRHLVRRRGQEARLRCSPMKGHSHVYWYRQLPEEGLKFMVYLQKENIIDESGMPKERFSAEFPKEGPSILRIQQVVRGDSAAYFCASSPQSQGRETQYFGPGTRLLVL.

This chain joins TRBV4-2 and TRBJ2-7; D might be TRBD2 (5 bases). CDR3 length: 14 residues. The V end was cut by 0 bases, the J end by 4 bases, with 10 bases between. Germline lookup yields CDR1 LGHNA and CDR2 YNFKEQ. Here the CDR3 DNA reads TGTGCCAGCAGCCAAGAATTTCGGGATTACGAGCAGTACTTC. It is translated as CASSQEFRDYEQYF.

The V and J genes are TRBV4-3 and TRBJ2-3; no reliable D call. Germline CDR1 LGHNA, CDR2 YSLEER. Trimming removed 1 base at V and 1 base at J, with 9 bases between. CDR3 length: 15 residues. Here the CDR3 DNA reads TGCGCCAGCAGCCAAGGGACCGTTGGCACAGATACGCAGTATTTT. As protein: CASSQGTVGTDTQYF.

Points on this clone: One end of the junction fails to match germline, which may point to a read error. This chain uses TRBV7-7 with TRBJ2-1; D is unclear. Germline CDR1 reads SSHAT; CDR2 reads FNYEAQ (reference sequence). The length of the CDR3 is 15 residues. DNA of the CDR3: TGTGCTAGCAGCTTTAGCACATCGACTCGGAATGAGCAGTTCTTC. This gives the protein CASSFSTSTRNEQFF.

The chain uses TRBV5-6 and TRBJ2-1; 8 nucleotides align to TRBD2. This CDR3 contains 13 residues. The germline gives CDR1 SGHDT, CDR2 YYEEEE. Trimming took 4 bases from V and 3 from J; bases not matched to a gene: 0. The CDR3 coding sequence is TGTGCCAGCAGCGCGGGAGGCTACAATGAGCAGTTCTTC. It specifies CASSAGGYNEQFF.

V gene TRBV29-1 combines with J gene TRBJ1-6; no firm D call. Germline loops: CDR1 SQVTM, CDR2 ANQGSEA. V shed 7 bases and J shed 7 bases, with 11 bases lying between them. The CDR3 runs to 12 residues. The CDR3 nucleotides are TGCAGCGCCCGAACGGGGAATTCACCCCTCCACTTT. Its protein product is CSARTGNSPLHF.

This clone was observed a single time. The chain uses TRBV9 and TRBJ2-2; a possible D gene is TRBD2 (6 bases). Germline loops: CDR1 SGDLS, CDR2 YYNGEE. Trimming cost V 2 bases and J 0 bases, with 11 bases left between them. The CDR3 spans 16 residues. DNA of the CDR3: TGTGCCAGCAGCGTTACTAGCATCTCGAACACCGGGGAGCTGTTTTTT. Its protein is CASSVTSISNTGELFF.

The rearrangement uses TRBV7-9 and TRBJ2-7; TRBD1 agrees at 8 bases. V lost 5 bases, J lost 3 bases, and 6 bases stayed unmatched. The germline CDR1 and CDR2 sequences are SEHNR and FQNEAQ (reference sequence). The CDR3 is 14 residues long. CDR3 DNA sequence: TGTGCCAGCAGCCCCGGGACAGGAGGCTACGAGCAGTACTTC. This codes for CASSPGTGGYEQYF. Together with reference TRBV7-9 and TRBJ2-7, the CDR3 gives the full variable domain: DTGVSQNPRHKITKRGQNVTFRCDPISEHNRLYWYRQTLGQGPEFLTYFQNEAQLEKSRLLSDRFSAERPKGSFSTLEIQRTEQGDSAMYLCASSPGTGGYEQYFGPGTRLTVT.

The J gene is TRBJ2-5, the V gene TRBV4-3; TRBD2 matches 8 bases. The germline V gene encodes CDR1 LGHNA and CDR2 YSLEER. The CDR3 loop spans 15 amino acids. The junction had 4 bases not matched to a gene; V was cut back by 0 bases and J by 4 bases. The CDR3 spells CASSQDRRGAETQYF. The CDR3 DNA follows: TGCGCCAGCAGCCAAGATAGGCGGGGGGCAGAGACCCAGTACTTC.

The DNA of the CDR3 is TGTGCCAGCAGTTTAACATTAGCGGGGGGCACAGATACGCAGTATTTT. Its translation is CASSLTLAGGTDTQYF. V gene TRBV27 combines with J gene TRBJ2-3; 9 bases are a match to TRBD2. There are 16 residues in the CDR3. The V segment lost 2 bases and the J segment 1 base; nucleotides outside the gene matches: 4. Germline loops: CDR1 MNHEY, CDR2 SMNVEV (reference sequence).

This clone was detected once. The chain has TRBV11-1 and TRBJ2-5; 10 nucleotides line up with TRBD2. Unmatched junction bases numbered 7, after V lost 1 base and J lost 2 bases. The CDR3 runs 17 residues. The germline V gene encodes CDR1 SGHAT and CDR2 FQDESV (reference sequence). CDR3 region: CASSLVVLAGSQETQYF. Here the CDR3 DNA reads TGTGCCAGCAGCTTAGTTGTACTAGCGGGGTCACAAGAGACCCAGTACTTC.

V gene TRBV30 combines with J gene TRBJ1-1; possibly TRBD1 for D (5 bases). This CDR3 has 14 residues. Trimming took off 1 base at V and 4 bases at J, with 13 bases between the two ends. Germline lookup yields CDR1 GTSNPN and CDR2 SVGIG (reference sequence). CDR3 DNA: TGTGCCTGGAGTGGGTGGGGGGAGTCCACTGAAGCTTTCTTT. The encoded protein is CAWSGWGESTEAFF.

The chain uses TRBV7-8 and TRBJ2-5; TRBD2 is a possible D gene (6 bases). Looked up from germline, CDR1 is SGHVS and CDR2 is FQNEAQ. The CDR3 has 15 residues. Trimming pared 2 bases from V and 3 bases from J, leaving 13 bases between. CDR3 bases: TGTGCCAGCAGCTTATGGGTGGGGGGAGAAGAGACCCAGTACTTC. It codes for CASSLWVGGEETQYF.

CDR3 loop: CSVQGGETQYF. The DNA for the CDR3 is TGCAGCGTTCAGGGAGGTGAGACCCAGTACTTC. The chain is built from TRBV29-1 and TRBJ2-5, with TRBD2 as a possible D gene (6 bases). The CDR3 is made up of 11 amino acids. Germline V gene lookup returns CDR1 SQVTM and CDR2 ANQGSEA. The V and J ends lost 5 bases and 5 bases respectively, with 9 bases between them.

The rearrangement joins TRBV7-9 to TRBJ2-3, with 12 nucleotides matching TRBD2. CDR1 is SEHNR and CDR2 is FQNEAQ in the germline V gene (reference sequence). CDR3 length: 16 amino acids. The V segment lost 1 base and the J segment 10 bases; nucleotides outside the gene matches: 9. The CDR3 DNA reads as TGTGCCAGCAGCTTAGTTCCTAGCGGGGGGGCCGCCGCGCAGTATTTT. Amino acids: CASSLVPSGGAAAQYF.

The J gene is TRBJ2-5, the V gene TRBV2; D is perhaps TRBD1 (5 bases). With the DNA end fitting TRBJ2-7 better, the J assignment may be wrong. The CDR3 extends over 12 amino acids. Germline V CDR1 and CDR2: SNHLY, FYNNEI. DNA of the CDR3: TGTGCCAGCTTGGACACAAACTACGAGCAGTACTTC. It codes for CASLDTNYEQYF.

The chain uses TRBV6-6 and TRBJ2-1; the match to TRBD2 covers 12 bases. Germline V gene sequence: CDR1 MNHNY, CDR2 SVGAGI (reference sequence). V trimming: 2 bases; J trimming: 8 bases; junction bases outside the gene matches: 4. CDR3 size: 15 residues. In nucleotides, the CDR3 is TGTGCCAGCAGTTACCCTGGGACTAGCGGGCATGAGCAGTTCTTC. Protein sequence: CASSYPGTSGHEQFF.